A single sample is the source of the 15 T cell receptor beta chains below, sequenced in a study of shared clonotypes between healthy human individuals. Terminally differentiated effector memory CD45RA+ cells were excluded from the naive CD8 cells, which were CD45RO-negative and positively selected for CCR7. Data came from immunoSEQ multiplex PCR; TCRdb stores just in-frame clones and leaves some out. The sample has under 1 million clones; around 96% are singletons. The sample taken for sequencing was naive CD8+ T cells sorted from blood. Receptor source: a young man in good health.

This chain links TRBV9 with TRBJ1-2; 7 nucleotides agree with TRBD1. CDR1 and CDR2 from the germline V gene are SGDLS and YYNGEE. This CDR3 has 18 residues. The V segment lost 0 bases and the J segment 5 bases; nucleotides outside the gene matches: 16. CDR3 region: CASSVEGGGGGTWYGYTF. The DNA of the CDR3 is TGTGCCAGCAGCGTAGAAGGCGGTGGAGGGGGCACATGGTATGGCTACACCTTC.

J is TRBJ2-7 and V is TRBV19; D is unclear. V gave up 5 bases and J gave up 7 bases, with 15 bases separating them. The germline gives CDR1 LNHDA, CDR2 SQIVND (reference sequence). The CDR3 contains 13 residues. CDR3 amino acids: CASSSRSFWEQYF. As DNA, the CDR3 is TGTGCCAGTAGTTCCCGATCCTTTTGGGAGCAGTACTTC.

The rearrangement uses TRBV19 and TRBJ2-5, with a weak D call TRBD1 (5 bases). Trimming removed 3 bases from V and 5 bases from J, with 13 bases in between. CDR1 is LNHDA, CDR2 SQIVND, per germline (reference sequence). The CDR3 totals 14 residues. Here the CDR3 DNA reads TGTGCCAGTAGTATCGGCCAGGGATTGGAGACCCAGTACTTC. Protein sequence: CASSIGQGLETQYF.

As regards this clone: Additional DNA sequences in this sample encode the identical CDR3. The chain combines TRBV6-1 with TRBJ2-7; D unresolved. The CDR3 length is 11 residues. Trimming pared 4 bases from V and 2 bases from J, leaving 3 bases between. Per germline, CDR1 MNHNS and CDR2 SASEGT. CDR3 coding DNA: TGTGCCAGCAGTGTTACCTACGAGCAGTACTTC. As protein: CASSVTYEQYF.

This chain links TRBV6-5 with TRBJ2-7, with TRBD2 matching 9 bases. Germline assignment: CDR1 MNHEY and CDR2 SVGAGI. The CDR3 covers 16 residues. V trimming: 2 bases; J trimming: 2 bases; junction bases outside the gene matches: 7. The CDR3, as DNA: TGTGCCAGCAGTTACAGCGGACTAGCGCCGACCTACGAGCAGTACTTC. It codes for CASSYSGLAPTYEQYF.

The CDR3 DNA follows: TGTGCCAGCAGTTCCATGGGCCCTAGCGGGAGGAATGAGCAGTTCTTC. Protein product: CASSSMGPSGRNEQFF. This chain joins TRBV28 and TRBJ2-1, with 11 bases identical to TRBD2. The germline CDR1 and CDR2 sequences are MDHEN and SYDVKM. After removal of 4 bases from V and 7 bases from J, the junction contained 9 bases not matched to a gene. The CDR3 has 16 residues.

Turning to this clone: At one end the junction does not follow the germline gene, possibly because of a read error. The CDR3 DNA sequence: TGTGCTAGCAGCCCTGAAGGTTGGGGAGTATACAATGAGCAGTTCTTC. This codes for CASSPEGWGVYNEQFF. The chain carries TRBV7-7 and TRBJ2-1, with a weak D call TRBD2 (5 bases). CDR1 and CDR2 from the germline V gene are SSHAT and FNYEAQ (reference sequence). The CDR3 is made up of 16 amino acids.

This sequence joins TRBV6-1 and TRBJ1-2; D is ambiguous. V shed 1 base and J shed 0 bases, with 6 bases lying between them. The CDR3 extends over 14 amino acids. Germline V gene sequence: CDR1 MNHNS, CDR2 SASEGT. CDR3 protein: CASSEVEPNYGYTF. The DNA of the CDR3 is TGTGCCAGCAGTGAAGTCGAACCTAACTATGGCTACACCTTC.

Comments on this clone: The same CDR3 can be traced to other DNA sequences in this sample. This chain links TRBV10-3 with TRBJ2-7; D uncertain. The germline gives CDR1 ENHRY, CDR2 SYGVKD. Trimming cost V 0 bases and J 7 bases, with 4 bases left between them. The CDR3 consists of 11 residues. CDR3 coding DNA: TGTGCCATCAGTGAGTCGGGGGAGCAGTACTTC. This gives the protein CAISESGEQYF.

The chain combines TRBV7-6 with TRBJ2-3; 8 positions agree with TRBD1. This CDR3 spans 17 amino acids. V lost 1 base and J lost 1; bases outside the gene matches: 7. Germline lookup yields CDR1 SGHVS and CDR2 FNYEAQ. The CDR3 spells CASSLGTGWRGTDTQYF. The CDR3 DNA sequence: TGTGCCAGCAGCTTAGGGACAGGGTGGAGGGGCACAGATACGCAGTATTTT.

This chain connects TRBV7-9 to TRBJ2-5; D is ambiguous. This CDR3 has 12 amino acids. The germline CDR1 and CDR2 sequences are SEHNR and FQNEAQ (reference sequence). V was shortened by 4 bases and J by 8 bases, with 11 bases between the two germline ends. The CDR3 region has the DNA TGTGCCAGCAGCTCGCATAGGGCCACCCAGTACTTC. Translating gives CASSSHRATQYF.

This rearrangement joins TRBV5-6 to TRBJ2-5, with unresolved D. V dropped 0 bases and J dropped 0 bases, with 3 bases sitting between them. The CDR3 sequence is 13 residues long. CDR1 and CDR2 from the germline V gene are SGHDT and YYEEEE. The CDR3 nucleotides are TGTGCCAGCAGCTTGGGGAACCAAGAGACCCAGTACTTC. Its protein product is CASSLGNQETQYF.

This chain links TRBV7-8 with TRBJ2-5, with D perhaps TRBD2 (5 bases). In germline, CDR1 is SGHVS, CDR2 FQNEAQ. V was shortened by 2 bases and J by 5 bases, with 21 bases between the two germline ends. This CDR3 region has 17 residues. The CDR3 DNA sequence: TGTGCCAGCAGCTTATTCACCGGACGCCCGAGGGCTGAGACCCAGTACTTC. It encodes CASSLFTGRPRAETQYF.

The rearrangement links TRBV27 to TRBJ1-5; the D is unclear. V was clipped by 4 bases and J by 6 bases, with 16 bases between them. Germline lookup yields CDR1 MNHEY and CDR2 SMNVEV (reference sequence). This CDR3 region has 15 residues. CDR3 in amino acids: CASSSDGLIRQPQHF. Written as DNA, the CDR3 is TGTGCCAGCAGTTCGGACGGACTGATTCGTCAGCCCCAGCATTTT.

The chain is built from TRBV5-6 and TRBJ1-1; 9 nucleotides agree with TRBD1. From germline, CDR1 is SGHDT and CDR2 YYEEEE. This CDR3 has 14 amino acids. Trimming at V came to 0 bases and at J to 10 bases, leaving 7 bases not matched to a gene. The CDR3 region is CASSLVGTGLGAFF. The CDR3 coding sequence is TGTGCCAGCAGCTTGGTAGGGACAGGGCTGGGAGCTTTCTTT.